A selection of T cell receptor beta chains follows, all from one sample in a study of blood T cell repertoires in COVID-19. The assay was immunoSEQ multiplex PCR, and TCRdb's table has in-frame clones only and misses some. The sample records some 180,000 clones, roughly 84% being singletons. Sequences were obtained from peripheral blood. These receptors all come from a human donor in a cohort sampled during active COVID-19. Each CDR3 is given with its conserved first and last residue. The order of the fields is D gene, clone size, V gene, J gene, CDR3 protein, CDR3 DNA. D genes are given only for firm matches. Clone sizes are given selectively: once, few, many, or a class where the clone is expanded.

NA	NA	TRBV6-5	TRBJ1-1	CASRRQWAFF	TGTGCCAGCAGACGACAGTGGGCTTTCTTT
NA	NA	TRBV28	TRBJ1-4	CASSLQVENEKLFF	TGTGCCAGCAGTTTACAGGTTGAGAATGAAAAACTGTTTTTT
TRBD1	NA	TRBV2	TRBJ2-7	CASSGQGAKGYEQYF	TGTGCCAGCAGCGGACAGGGGGCGAAGGGCTACGAGCAGTACTTC
TRBD2	NA	TRBV3-1/TRBV3-2	TRBJ2-1	CASSPLRTRNEQFF	TGTGCCAGCAGCCCTCTCCGGACTAGGAATGAGCAGTTCTTC
TRBD1	NA	TRBV6-5	TRBJ2-1	CASSRDSSYNEQFF	TGTGCCAGCAGTAGGGACAGCTCCTACAATGAGCAGTTCTTC
TRBD1	NA	TRBV30	TRBJ2-5	CAWRDRDRGVLGTQYF	TGTGCCTGGAGGGACAGGGACAGGGGGGTTTTGGGGACCCAGTACTTC
TRBD2	NA	TRBV29-1	TRBJ2-1	CSVGGPREAFYNEQFF	TGCAGCGTCGGGGGACCGCGGGAGGCCTTCTACAATGAGCAGTTCTTC
TRBD1	NA	TRBV18	TRBJ2-7	CASSPGPGQGPYEQYF	TGTGCCAGCTCACCAGGTCCGGGACAGGGACCCTACGAGCAGTACTTC
NA	NA	TRBV6-2/TRBV6-3	TRBJ1-4	CASSSRDRGGEKLFF	TGTGCCAGCAGTTCCCGGGACCGGGGAGGAGAAAAACTGTTTTTT
TRBD2	NA	TRBV15	TRBJ2-6	CATSRGGAGGRSGANVLTF	TGTGCCACCAGCAGGGGTGGCGCGGGAGGGCGGTCTGGGGCCAACGTCCTGACTTTC
TRBD1	NA	TRBV7-2	TRBJ1-5	CASSPGQNSNQPQHF	TGTGCCAGCAGCCCGGGACAGAATAGCAATCAGCCCCAGCATTTT
NA	NA	TRBV5-1	TRBJ1-3	CASSLIGVKSDRSSGNTIYF	TGCGCCAGCAGCCTTATCGGGGTAAAGTCGGACAGATCCTCTGGAAACACCATATATTTT
NA	NA	TRBV19	TRBJ2-1	CASSPLGLREQFF	TGTGCCAGTAGCCCCCTAGGTTTGAGGGAGCAGTTCTTC
NA	many	TRBV30	TRBJ1-6	CAWRGVAANSPLHF	TGTGCCTGGAGAGGGGTCGCGGCGAATTCACCCCTCCACTTT
TRBD1	NA	TRBV6-5	TRBJ2-7	CASSFRDRGLGYEQYF	TGTGCCAGCAGTTTCCGGGACAGGGGGCTAGGCTACGAGCAGTACTTC
TRBD1	once	TRBV6-6	TRBJ2-1	CASTYDRGSYNEQFF	TGTGCCAGCACCTACGACAGGGGGTCCTACAATGAGCAGTTCTTC
NA	NA	TRBV3-1/TRBV3-2	TRBJ2-1	CASSYYYNEQFF	TGTGCCAGCAGCTACTACTACAATGAGCAGTTCTTC
TRBD1	NA	TRBV5-1	TRBJ2-1	CASSYGQGAIHEQFF	TGCGCCAGCAGCTACGGACAGGGGGCTATCCATGAGCAGTTCTTC
TRBD1	few	TRBV30	TRBJ1-6	CAWSVTGVDNSPLHF	TGTGCCTGGAGTGTAACAGGGGTTGATAATTCACCCCTCCACTTT
TRBD1	NA	TRBV2	TRBJ1-1	CAIQGPMNTEAFF	TGTGCCATACAGGGGCCCATGAACACTGAAGCTTTCTTT
NA	NA	TRBV5-4	TRBJ2-1	CASSSRTTLQNEQFF	TGTGCCAGCAGCTCCCGAACAACTCTACAGAATGAGCAGTTCTTC
NA	NA	TRBV24-1	TRBJ2-5	CATSVIPIRGQETQYF	TGTGCCACCAGTGTCATACCCATTAGGGGACAAGAGACCCAGTACTTC
TRBD1	NA	TRBV28	TRBJ1-5	CASGQVPLSNQPQHF	TGTGCCAGCGGACAGGTTCCCCTTAGCAATCAGCCCCAGCATTTT
NA	NA	TRBV11-2	TRBJ1-2	CASSLATNYGYTF	TGTGCCAGCAGCTTAGCTACTAACTATGGCTACACCTTC
NA	NA	TRBV5-1	TRBJ2-1	CASSPIGSPGFF	TGCGCCAGCAGCCCTATCGGCTCTCCGGGGTTCTTC
TRBD2	few	TRBV30	TRBJ2-2	CAWSIGRREMVGELFF	TGTGCCTGGAGTATTGGGAGGCGGGAGATGGTCGGGGAGCTGTTTTTT
NA	NA	TRBV7-9	TRBJ2-7	CASSSPETGYEQYF	TGTGCCAGCAGCTCCCCCGAGACAGGCTACGAGCAGTACTTC
TRBD1	NA	TRBV28	TRBJ1-1	CASSLGQGRAFF	TGTGCCAGCAGTCTTGGACAGGGAAGGGCTTTCTTT